This entry is about one T cell receptor (beta chain). As yet, its antigen is unknown. PCR was performed a second time for 7 to 11 cycles using a sample-barcoded 5' primer and a J-beta primer mix. A single record per CDR3 protein comes from TCRdb applying MiXCR to the 5' RACE reads. The sample includes around 1.5 million distinct CDR3 sequences, 59% of them seen just once. The entry originates in a study of blood T cells in healthy people across ages. General study points: Researchers report that TCR beta diversity correlated strongly with naive T cell percentage.

V lost 5 bases to trimming and J lost 3 bases, with 18 bases between them. The germline gives CDR1 MNHNY, CDR2 SVGAGI (reference sequence). CDR3 size: 16 residues. The rearrangement uses TRBV6-6 and TRBJ2-3; D may be TRBD1 or TRBD2 (6 bases each). The sequence came from a man younger than 35 in good health. Sequencing used blood. CDR3 loop: CASSRDPRGETDTQYF. In DNA form, the CDR3 reads TGTGCCAGCAGTCGAGACCCAAGGGGGGAAACAGATACGCAGTATTTT.